The present T cell receptor (beta chain) was sequenced within a study of T cell responses to AZD1222 COVID-19 vaccine. TCRdb's table, derived via immunoSEQ multiplex PCR, lists solely in-frame clones and lacks some. The sample has more than 110,000 clones. The CDR3 spans 17 residues. Germline values: CDR1 LGHDT, CDR2 YNNKEL (reference sequence). Germline trimming cut 1 base from V and 12 bases from J; bases unmatched to any gene: 15. The TCR originated in an adult in good health. Sequenced material: peripheral blood. The chain has TRBV3-1 (or the pseudogene TRBV3-2) and TRBJ2-1; TRBD2 matches at 10 bases. The CDR3 sequence: CASSQALGAGGPGGQFF. The CDR3 nucleotides are TGTGCCAGCAGCCAAGCTCTAGGAGCGGGGGGGCCAGGAGGGCAGTTCTTC.